This T cell receptor beta chain stems from a study of shared clonotypes between healthy human individuals. Across the study: Samples came from a couple of female and three male donors aged 18 to 49.

Genomic DNA, for the unsorted samples, came from around 90 million PBMCs. Every subset's genomic DNA went evenly onto several immunoSEQ plates. Unsorted PBMC DNA was run through sequencing on ten immunoSEQ deep assay plates. The protocol was immunoSEQ multiplex PCR, while the TCRdb copy is restricted to in-frame clones and leaves out a portion. The data hold about 480,000 clones, with roughly 78% observed a single time. Germline V gene data show CDR1 as MNHEY and CDR2 as SMNVEV (reference sequence). The CDR3 extends over 13 amino acids. The V gene end was trimmed by 3 bases and the J gene end by 4 bases; junction bases not matched to a gene: 2.

The receptor was isolated from a woman aged 40 to 55 in good health. Some clones in this sample may be carry-over from other donors' samples. The chain recombines TRBV27 with TRBJ1-1; TRBD1 aligns across 7 bases. The material sequenced was PBMCs. CDR3 sequence (DNA): TGTGCCAGCAGTTTTGACAGGGTCACTGAAGCTTTCTTT. Its protein is CASSFDRVTEAFF.